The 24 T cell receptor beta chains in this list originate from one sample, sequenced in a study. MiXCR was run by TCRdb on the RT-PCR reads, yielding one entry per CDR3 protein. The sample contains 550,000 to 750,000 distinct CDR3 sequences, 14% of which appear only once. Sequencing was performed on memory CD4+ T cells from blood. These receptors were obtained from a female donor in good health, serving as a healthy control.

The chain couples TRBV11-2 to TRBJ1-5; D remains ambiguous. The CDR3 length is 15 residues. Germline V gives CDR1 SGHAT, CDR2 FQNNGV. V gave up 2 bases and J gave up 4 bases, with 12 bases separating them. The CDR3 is CASSLQVGRNQPQHF. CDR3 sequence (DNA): TGTGCCAGCAGCTTACAGGTGGGCCGTAATCAGCCCCAGCATTTT.

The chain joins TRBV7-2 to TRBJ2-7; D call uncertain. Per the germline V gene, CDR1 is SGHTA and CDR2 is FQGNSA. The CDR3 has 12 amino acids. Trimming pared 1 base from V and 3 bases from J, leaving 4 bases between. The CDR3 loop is CASSLVLYEQYF. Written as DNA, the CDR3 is TGTGCCAGCAGCTTAGTCCTCTACGAGCAGTACTTC.

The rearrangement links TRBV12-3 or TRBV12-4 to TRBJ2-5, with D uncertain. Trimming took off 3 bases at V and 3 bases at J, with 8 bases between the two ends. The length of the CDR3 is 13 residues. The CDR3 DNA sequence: TGTGCCAGCAGTTTTGGAGTTAAAGAGACCCAGTACTTC. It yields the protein CASSFGVKETQYF.

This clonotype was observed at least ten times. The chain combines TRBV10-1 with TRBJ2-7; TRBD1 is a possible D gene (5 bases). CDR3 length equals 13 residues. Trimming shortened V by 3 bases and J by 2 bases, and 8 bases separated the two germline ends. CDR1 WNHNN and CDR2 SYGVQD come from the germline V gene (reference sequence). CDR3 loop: CASSEDSTYEQYF. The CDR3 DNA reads TGCGCCAGCAGTGAAGACAGCACCTACGAGCAGTACTTC.

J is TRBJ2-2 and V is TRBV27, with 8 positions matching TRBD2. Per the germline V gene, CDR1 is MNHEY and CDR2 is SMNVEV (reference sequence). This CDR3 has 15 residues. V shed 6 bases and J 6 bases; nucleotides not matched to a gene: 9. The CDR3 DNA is TGTGCCAGCAGCTTGCTCGGGGGGGGAGCCGGGGAGCTGTTTTTT. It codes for CASSLLGGGAGELFF.

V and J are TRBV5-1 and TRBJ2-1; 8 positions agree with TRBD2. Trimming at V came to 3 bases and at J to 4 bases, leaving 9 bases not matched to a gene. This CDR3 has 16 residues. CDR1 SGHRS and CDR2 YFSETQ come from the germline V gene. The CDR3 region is CASSSYGRAGYNEQFF. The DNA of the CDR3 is TGCGCCAGCAGCTCCTACGGGAGGGCGGGGTACAATGAGCAGTTCTTC.

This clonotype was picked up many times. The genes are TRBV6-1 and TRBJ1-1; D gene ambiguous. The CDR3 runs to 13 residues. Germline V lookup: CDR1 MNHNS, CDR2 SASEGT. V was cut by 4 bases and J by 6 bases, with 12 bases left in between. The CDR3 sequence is CASSADPQSEAFF. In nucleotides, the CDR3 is TGTGCCAGCAGTGCAGACCCACAGTCTGAAGCTTTCTTT.

CDR3 bases: TGTGCCAGCTCCCCGACCAGGAGTCATAATTCACCCCTCCACTTT. This codes for CASSPTRSHNSPLHF. The genes are TRBV21-1 and TRBJ1-6. TRBV21-1 is recorded as a pseudogene. CDR3 length: 15 residues.

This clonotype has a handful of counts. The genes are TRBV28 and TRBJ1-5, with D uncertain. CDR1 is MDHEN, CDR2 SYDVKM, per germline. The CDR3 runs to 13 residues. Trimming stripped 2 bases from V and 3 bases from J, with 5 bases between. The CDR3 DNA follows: TGTGCCAGCAGTTTAATCGACAATCAGCCCCAGCATTTT. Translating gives CASSLIDNQPQHF.

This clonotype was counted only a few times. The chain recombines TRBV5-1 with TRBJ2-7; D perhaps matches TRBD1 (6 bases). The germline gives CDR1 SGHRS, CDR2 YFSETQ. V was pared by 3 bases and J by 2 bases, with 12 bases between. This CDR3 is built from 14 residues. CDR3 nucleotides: TGCGCCAGCAGCTCAGGACAGCCAGCCTACGAGCAGTACTTC. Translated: CASSSGQPAYEQYF.

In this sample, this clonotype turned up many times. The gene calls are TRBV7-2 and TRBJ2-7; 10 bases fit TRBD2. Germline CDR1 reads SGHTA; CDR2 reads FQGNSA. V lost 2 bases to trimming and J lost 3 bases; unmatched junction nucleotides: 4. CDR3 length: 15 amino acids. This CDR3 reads CASSLRGLAVYEQYF. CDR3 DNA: TGTGCCAGCAGCTTACGAGGACTAGCGGTCTACGAGCAGTACTTC.

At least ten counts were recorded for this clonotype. The CDR3 sequence: CASSLIYRAIQETQYF. The CDR3 coding sequence is TGTGCCAGCAGTTTGATTTACAGGGCGATCCAAGAGACCCAGTACTTC. V gene TRBV28 combines with J gene TRBJ2-5, with D possibly being TRBD1 (6 bases). The CDR3 contains 16 residues. The germline V and J ends were trimmed by 3 bases and 1 base, with 15 bases remaining between them. Germline V lookup: CDR1 MDHEN, CDR2 SYDVKM.

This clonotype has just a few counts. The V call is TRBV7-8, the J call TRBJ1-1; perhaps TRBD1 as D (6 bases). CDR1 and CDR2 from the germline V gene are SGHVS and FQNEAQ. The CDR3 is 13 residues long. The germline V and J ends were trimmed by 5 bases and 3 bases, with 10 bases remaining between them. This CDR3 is CASSNNRDTEAFF. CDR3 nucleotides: TGTGCCAGCAGCAACAACAGGGACACTGAAGCTTTCTTT.

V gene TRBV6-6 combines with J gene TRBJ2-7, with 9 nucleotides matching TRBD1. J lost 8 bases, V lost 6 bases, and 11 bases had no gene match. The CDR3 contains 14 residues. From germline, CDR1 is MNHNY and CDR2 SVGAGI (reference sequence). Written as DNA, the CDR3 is TGTGCCAGCAGAACGGGACAGGGATCTTTGAAGCAGTACTTC. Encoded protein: CASRTGQGSLKQYF.

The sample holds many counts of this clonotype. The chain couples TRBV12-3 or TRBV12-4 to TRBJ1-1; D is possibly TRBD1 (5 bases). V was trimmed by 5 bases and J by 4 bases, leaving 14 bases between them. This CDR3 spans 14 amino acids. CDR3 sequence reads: CASSTVGGGTEAFF. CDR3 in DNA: TGTGCCAGCAGTACCGTGGGGGGGGGCACTGAAGCTTTCTTT.

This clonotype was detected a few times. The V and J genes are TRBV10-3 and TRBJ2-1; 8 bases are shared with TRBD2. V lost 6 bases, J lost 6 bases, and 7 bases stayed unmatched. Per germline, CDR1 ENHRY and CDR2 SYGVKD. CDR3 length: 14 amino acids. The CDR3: CAIRGSAGGNEQFF. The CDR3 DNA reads TGTGCCATCAGAGGGTCGGCGGGAGGCAATGAGCAGTTCTTC.

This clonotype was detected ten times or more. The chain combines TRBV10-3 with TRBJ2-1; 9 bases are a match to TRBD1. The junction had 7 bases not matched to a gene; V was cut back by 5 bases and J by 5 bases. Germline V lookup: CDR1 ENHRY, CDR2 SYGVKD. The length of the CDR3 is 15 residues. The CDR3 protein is CAISTGTGTHNEQFF. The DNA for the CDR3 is TGTGCCATCAGTACCGGGACAGGGACCCACAATGAGCAGTTCTTC.

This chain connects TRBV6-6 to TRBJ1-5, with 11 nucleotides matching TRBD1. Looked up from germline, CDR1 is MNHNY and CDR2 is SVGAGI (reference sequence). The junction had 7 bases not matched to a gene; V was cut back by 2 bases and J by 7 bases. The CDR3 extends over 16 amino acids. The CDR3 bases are TGTGCCAGCAGTTACGGGACAGGGGGTGTCCAACAGCCCCAGCATTTT. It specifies CASSYGTGGVQQPQHF.

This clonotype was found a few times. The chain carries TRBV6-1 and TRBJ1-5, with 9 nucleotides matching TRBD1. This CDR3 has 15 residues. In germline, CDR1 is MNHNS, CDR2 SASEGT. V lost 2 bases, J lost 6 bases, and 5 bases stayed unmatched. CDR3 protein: CASSERDRVSQPQHF. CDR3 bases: TGTGCCAGCAGTGAACGGGACAGGGTGAGTCAGCCCCAGCATTTT.

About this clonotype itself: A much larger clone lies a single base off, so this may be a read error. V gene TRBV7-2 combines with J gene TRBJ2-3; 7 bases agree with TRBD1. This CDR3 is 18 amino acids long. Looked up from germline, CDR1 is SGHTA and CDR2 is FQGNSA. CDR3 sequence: CASNLRSYTGQPTDTQYF. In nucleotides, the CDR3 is TGTGCCAGCAACTTACGGTCTTATACGGGACAGCCGACAGATACGCAGTATTTT.

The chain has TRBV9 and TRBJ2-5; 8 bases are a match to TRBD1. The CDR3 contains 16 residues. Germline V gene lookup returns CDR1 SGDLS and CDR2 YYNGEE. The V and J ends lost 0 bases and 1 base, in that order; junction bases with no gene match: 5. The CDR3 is CASSVGPQGGQETQYF. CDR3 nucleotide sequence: TGTGCCAGCAGCGTAGGGCCACAGGGGGGCCAAGAGACCCAGTACTTC.

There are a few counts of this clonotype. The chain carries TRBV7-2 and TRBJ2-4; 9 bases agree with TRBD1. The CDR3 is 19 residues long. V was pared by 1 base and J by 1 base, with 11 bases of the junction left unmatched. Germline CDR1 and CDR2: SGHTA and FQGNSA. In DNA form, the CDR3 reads TGTGCCAGCAGCTTAGTTGGGACAGGGTCCCCCTCTGCCAAAAACATTCAGTACTTC. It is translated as CASSLVGTGSPSAKNIQYF.

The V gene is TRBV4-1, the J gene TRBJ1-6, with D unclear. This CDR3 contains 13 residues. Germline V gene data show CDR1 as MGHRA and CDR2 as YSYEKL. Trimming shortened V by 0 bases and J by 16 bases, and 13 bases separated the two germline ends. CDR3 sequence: CASSQDRWIPLHF. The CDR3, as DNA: TGCGCCAGCAGCCAAGATAGATGGATTCCGCTCCACTTT.

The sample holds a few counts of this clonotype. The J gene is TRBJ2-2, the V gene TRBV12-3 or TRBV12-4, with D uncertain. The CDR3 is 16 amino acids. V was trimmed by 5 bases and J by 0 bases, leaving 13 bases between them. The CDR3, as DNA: TGTGCCAGCAGTCCCTTCCAAGGTGCGAACACCGGGGAGCTGTTTTTT. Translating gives CASSPFQGANTGELFF.